Listed below are T cell receptor beta chains from one sample, sequenced in a study of blood T cell repertoires in COVID-19. Using immunoSEQ multiplex PCR, the repertoire was profiled, and TCRdb retains in-frame clones only, with some absent. The repertoire holds around 210,000 clones, with approximately 85% as singletons. The sequenced sample was peripheral blood. The receptors stem from a man in his fifties or sixties with COVID-19, enrolled during active disease. The CDR3 runs from the conserved cysteine through the conserved F or W. Fields, in order: CDR3 protein, CDR3 DNA, V gene, clone size, J gene, D gene. The D gene is left open where the match is weak. Only part of the rows carry a size: once, few, many, or a class if the clone is expanded.

cdr3_aa: CSAKGAYEQYF
cdr3_nt: TGCAGTGCGAAGGGGGCCTACGAGCAGTACTTC
v_call: TRBV20-1
clone_size: NA
j_call: TRBJ2-7
d_call: NA

cdr3_aa: CASKRSAPDTQYF
cdr3_nt: TGTGCCAGCAAGCGCAGCGCCCCAGATACGCAGTATTTT
v_call: TRBV27
clone_size: NA
j_call: TRBJ2-3
d_call: NA

cdr3_aa: CASSVAPGPYGYTF
cdr3_nt: TGTGCCAGCAGCGTAGCGCCAGGGCCCTATGGCTACACCTTC
v_call: TRBV9
clone_size: NA
j_call: TRBJ1-2
d_call: NA

cdr3_aa: CAWSVLQSYEQYF
cdr3_nt: TGTGCCTGGAGTGTACTACAAAGCTACGAGCAGTACTTC
v_call: TRBV30
clone_size: NA
j_call: TRBJ2-7
d_call: NA

cdr3_aa: CSVEPAGLNNEQFF
cdr3_nt: TGCAGCGTTGAACCAGCGGGGCTGAACAATGAGCAGTTCTTC
v_call: TRBV29-1
clone_size: NA
j_call: TRBJ2-1
d_call: TRBD2

cdr3_aa: CASSPQGQAINSPLHF
cdr3_nt: TGTGCCAGCTCACCACAAGGACAGGCCATTAATTCACCCCTCCACTTT
v_call: TRBV18
clone_size: few
j_call: TRBJ1-6
d_call: TRBD1

cdr3_aa: CASSQARASYNEQFF
cdr3_nt: TGCGCCAGCAGCCAAGCCAGGGCCTCCTACAATGAGCAGTTCTTC
v_call: TRBV4-3
clone_size: NA
j_call: TRBJ2-1
d_call: NA

cdr3_aa: CASSPTSGGADTQYF
cdr3_nt: TGCGCCAGCAGCCCGACTAGCGGGGGGGCGGATACGCAGTATTTT
v_call: TRBV5-1
clone_size: once
j_call: TRBJ2-3
d_call: TRBD2

cdr3_aa: CASSFGPQANSNQPQHF
cdr3_nt: TGTGCCAGCAGCTTCGGTCCACAGGCGAATAGCAATCAGCCCCAGCATTTT
v_call: TRBV7-9
clone_size: NA
j_call: TRBJ1-5
d_call: NA

cdr3_aa: CASRGAVNTEAFF
cdr3_nt: TGTGCCAGCCGCGGAGCCGTGAACACTGAAGCTTTCTTT
v_call: TRBV5-5
clone_size: NA
j_call: TRBJ1-1
d_call: NA

cdr3_aa: CASSLLAGGLYEQYF
cdr3_nt: TGCGCCAGCAGCCTCCTAGCGGGGGGGCTCTACGAGCAGTACTTC
v_call: TRBV4-1
clone_size: NA
j_call: TRBJ2-7
d_call: TRBD2

cdr3_aa: CASSPQQGAESPLHF
cdr3_nt: TGTGCCAGCAGCCCTCAACAGGGGGCTGAATCACCCCTCCACTTT
v_call: TRBV9
clone_size: many
j_call: TRBJ1-6
d_call: TRBD1

cdr3_aa: CASSFPGVGGNEQFF
cdr3_nt: TGTGCCAGCAGCTTCCCAGGGGTCGGTGGCAATGAGCAGTTCTTC
v_call: TRBV11-1
clone_size: NA
j_call: TRBJ2-1
d_call: NA

cdr3_aa: CASSLSGSSYNEQFF
cdr3_nt: TGTGCCAGCAGCTTAAGCGGGAGCTCCTACAATGAGCAGTTCTTC
v_call: TRBV7-2
clone_size: few
j_call: TRBJ2-1
d_call: TRBD2

cdr3_aa: CASRPSSGGATDTQYF
cdr3_nt: TGTGCCAGCAGACCTTCAAGCGGGGGGGCGACAGATACGCAGTATTTT
v_call: TRBV6-2/TRBV6-3
clone_size: NA
j_call: TRBJ2-3
d_call: TRBD2

cdr3_aa: CASSQEFKSTDTQYF
cdr3_nt: TGTGCCAGCAGCCAAGAGTTCAAAAGCACAGATACGCAGTATTTT
v_call: TRBV4-2
clone_size: NA
j_call: TRBJ2-3
d_call: NA

cdr3_aa: CASSLVFGGQVHYEQYF
cdr3_nt: TGCGCCAGCAGCTTGGTTTTTGGGGGACAGGTACACTACGAGCAGTACTTC
v_call: TRBV5-1
clone_size: NA
j_call: TRBJ2-7
d_call: TRBD1

cdr3_aa: CASTRDRGGDEQFF
cdr3_nt: TGTGCCAGCACCCGGGACAGGGGGGGCGATGAGCAGTTCTTC
v_call: TRBV6-5
clone_size: NA
j_call: TRBJ2-1
d_call: TRBD1

cdr3_aa: CASSPTSGISYNEQFF
cdr3_nt: TGTGCCAGCAGTCCGACTAGCGGGATCTCCTACAATGAGCAGTTCTTC
v_call: TRBV28
clone_size: NA
j_call: TRBJ2-1
d_call: TRBD2

cdr3_aa: CASSLVRGINTEAFF
cdr3_nt: TGTGCCAGCAGCTTAGTCAGGGGAATTAACACTGAAGCTTTCTTT
v_call: TRBV7-3
clone_size: NA
j_call: TRBJ1-1
d_call: NA

cdr3_aa: CASSVGTGKDEQYF
cdr3_nt: TGTGCCAGCAGCGTTGGGACAGGGAAAGACGAGCAGTACTTC
v_call: TRBV9
clone_size: NA
j_call: TRBJ2-7
d_call: TRBD1

cdr3_aa: CASSAGRGGPYGYTF
cdr3_nt: TGCGCCAGCAGCGCAGGGCGGGGGGGGCCCTATGGCTACACCTTC
v_call: TRBV5-1
clone_size: NA
j_call: TRBJ1-2
d_call: NA

cdr3_aa: CASNQGMNTEAFF
cdr3_nt: TGTGCCAGCAATCAGGGGATGAACACTGAAGCTTTCTTT
v_call: TRBV2
clone_size: NA
j_call: TRBJ1-1
d_call: NA

cdr3_aa: CATSDTRGLNQPQHF
cdr3_nt: TGTGCCACCAGTGATACCAGGGGCTTAAACCAGCCCCAGCATTTT
v_call: TRBV24-1
clone_size: NA
j_call: TRBJ1-5
d_call: NA

cdr3_aa: CASSPGQLGTGELFF
cdr3_nt: TGTGCCAGCAGCCCGGGACAGTTGGGCACCGGGGAGCTGTTTTTT
v_call: TRBV6-5
clone_size: NA
j_call: TRBJ2-2
d_call: TRBD1